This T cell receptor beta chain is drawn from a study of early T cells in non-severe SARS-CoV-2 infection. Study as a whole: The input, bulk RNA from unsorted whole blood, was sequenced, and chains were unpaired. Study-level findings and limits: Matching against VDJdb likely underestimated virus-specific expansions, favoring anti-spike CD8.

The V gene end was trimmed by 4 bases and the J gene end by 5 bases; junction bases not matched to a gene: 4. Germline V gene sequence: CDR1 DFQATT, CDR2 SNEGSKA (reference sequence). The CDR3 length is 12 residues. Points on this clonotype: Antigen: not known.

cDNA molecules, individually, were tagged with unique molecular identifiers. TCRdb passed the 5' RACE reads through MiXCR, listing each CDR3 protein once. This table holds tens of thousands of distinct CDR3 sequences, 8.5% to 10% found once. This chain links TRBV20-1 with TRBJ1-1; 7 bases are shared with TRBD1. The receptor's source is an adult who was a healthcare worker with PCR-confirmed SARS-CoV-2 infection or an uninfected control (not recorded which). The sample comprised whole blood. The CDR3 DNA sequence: TGCAGTGCTACAGGGGGTGGTACTGAAGCTTTCTTT. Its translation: CSATGGGTEAFF.